The 6 T cell receptor beta chains below all came from one sample that was sequenced in a study of blood T cell repertoires in COVID-19. This table comes from immunoSEQ multiplex PCR, and its TCRdb copy is limited to in-frame clones, with some not included. The profile shows 250,000 to 400,000 clones, roughly 89% of them singletons. The sample taken for sequencing was PBMCs or T cells enriched from blood (not recorded which). The receptor set was obtained from a man aged 55 to 70 who had recovered from COVID-19.

This clone showed up just a few times. This same CDR3 is encoded by further DNA sequences in the sample. V and J are TRBV5-1 and TRBJ2-7; 7 nucleotides line up with TRBD2. CDR1 and CDR2 (germline): SGHRS, YFSETQ. This CDR3 contains 15 residues. J gave up 2 bases and V 0 bases, and 5 bases lay outside the gene matches. The CDR3 region has the DNA TGCGCCAGCAGCTTGGCAACCGGGGGGACCTACGAGCAGTACTTC. It yields the protein CASSLATGGTYEQYF. The full variable domain, in which reference TRBV5-1 and TRBJ2-7 provide the parts outside the CDR3, is KAGVTQTPRYLIKTRGQQVTLSCSPISGHRSVSWYQQTPGQGLQFLFEYFSETQRNKGNFPGRFSGRQFSNSRSEMNVSTLELGDSALYLCASSLATGGTYEQYFGPGTRLTVT.

The chain has TRBV27 and TRBJ1-4; D is possibly TRBD1 (5 bases). The germline V gene has CDR1 MNHEY and CDR2 SMNVEV (reference sequence). Trimming took 6 bases from V and 3 from J, leaving 11 bases between them. This CDR3 is built from 14 residues. CDR3 sequence (DNA): TGTGCCAGCAGGCCAGGGTTGTCTAATGAAAAACTGTTTTTT. It encodes CASRPGLSNEKLFF.

CDR3 protein: CASSEWGQGHQETQYF. In DNA form, the CDR3 reads TGTGCCAGCAGTGAATGGGGACAGGGCCACCAAGAGACCCAGTACTTC. This chain connects TRBV25-1 to TRBJ2-5, with 9 bases matching TRBD1. Trimming removed 1 base from V and 0 bases from J; junction bases left unmatched: 3. The CDR3 is made up of 16 amino acids. From germline, CDR1 is MGHDK and CDR2 SYGVNS.

The rearrangement links TRBV4-3 to TRBJ2-1, with 10 bases matching TRBD1. V gave up 0 bases and J gave up 10 bases; unmatched junction bases: 12. Germline V gene lookup returns CDR1 LGHNA and CDR2 YSLEER. The CDR3 contains 17 residues. The CDR3 region is CASSQDGIGTGVVEQFF. The CDR3 DNA is TGCGCCAGCAGCCAAGATGGCATAGGGACAGGGGTAGTAGAGCAGTTCTTC.

This clone appeared a single time. CDR3 protein: CASSPLTGGRSYEQYF. DNA for the CDR3: TGTGCCAGCTCACCATTGACAGGGGGCCGATCCTACGAGCAGTACTTC. The chain links TRBV18 to TRBJ2-7, with 10 positions matching TRBD1. In germline, CDR1 is KGHSH, CDR2 LQKENI. Germline trimming cut 2 bases from V and 1 base from J; bases unmatched to any gene: 5. The CDR3 extends over 16 amino acids. Together with reference TRBV18 and TRBJ2-7, the CDR3 gives the full variable domain: NAGVMQNPRHLVRRRGQEARLRCSPMKGHSHVYWYRQLPEEGLKFMVYLQKENIIDESGMPKERFSAEFPKEGPSILRIQQVVRGDSAAYFCASSPLTGGRSYEQYFGPGTRLTVT.

This clone is categorized as medium-sized. V usage is TRBV10-1 and J usage is TRBJ1-2; D remains unclear. With 6 bases removed from V and 4 bases from J, the gap between germline ends came to 12 bases. Germline V gives CDR1 WNHNN, CDR2 SYGVQD (reference sequence). The CDR3 loop spans 13 amino acids. For the CDR3, the DNA is TGCGCCAGCAGCCCCGGCGGGTCCTATGGCTACACCTTC. Its protein is CASSPGGSYGYTF.